The present TCR beta chain was sequenced within a study of cytomegalovirus exposure and HLA in healthy donors. Broader study findings: Accounts indicate the classifier identified cytomegalovirus status with strong specificity and sensitivity. Confirmation in vitro established that a few CMV-associated chains were specific for CMV antigens. According to a later analysis, TCR clusters from the first cohort tended to co-occur in the approximately 130 validation repertoires.

Trimming shortened V by 1 base and J by 0 bases, and 11 bases separated the two germline ends. The germline CDR1 and CDR2 sequences are SGHDT and YYEEEE. This CDR3 has 16 residues. Assay used: immunoSEQ multiplex PCR; TCRdb lists only in-frame clones, some missing. The table has some 120,000 clones, 88% seen once. Turning to this clone: The target antigen is unknown.

Sequencing was performed on PBMCs. The genes are TRBV5-6 and TRBJ2-4, with D unresolved. The TCR sequence derives from a young man in good health and CMV-seronegative. The CDR3 loop reads CASSLNRKLAKNIQYF. The CDR3 nucleotides are TGTGCCAGCAGCTTGAACCGAAAGCTAGCCAAAAACATTCAGTACTTC.